The present entry profiles one TCR beta chain with its context. CDR1 is MGHRA, CDR2 YSYEKL, per germline. The CDR3 runs to 15 residues. The ends were cut back, 1 base at V and 3 bases at J, with 12 bases in the middle. These data come from a study of regulatory T cells in long-lasting Graves disease. Specified time point: newly diagnosed GD, antithyroid drugs for less than 3 months. RNA from PBMCs was the source of the TCR library. iRepertoire HTBI primers and Arm-PCR of CDR3 regions built TCR beta libraries. TCRdb re-analysed the multiplex PCR reads in MiXCR, keeping a single row per CDR3 protein. The sample lists 530,000 or so distinct CDR3 sequences, approximately 16% occurring once. The same sample was also used in a study of T cells in Graves' hyperthyroidism and ophthalmopathy.

Sequenced material: peripheral blood mononuclear cells (PBMCs), taken at new diagnosis, from a patient treated with antithyroid drugs. The V gene is TRBV4-1, the J gene TRBJ1-2; D is possibly TRBD1 (5 bases). This receptor was taken from a man aged 18-30 years with Graves disease. The CDR3 region has the DNA TGCGCCAGCAGCCAAGTGCAGGGAGCCTACTATGGCTACACCTTC. Translated, it gives CASSQVQGAYYGYTF.